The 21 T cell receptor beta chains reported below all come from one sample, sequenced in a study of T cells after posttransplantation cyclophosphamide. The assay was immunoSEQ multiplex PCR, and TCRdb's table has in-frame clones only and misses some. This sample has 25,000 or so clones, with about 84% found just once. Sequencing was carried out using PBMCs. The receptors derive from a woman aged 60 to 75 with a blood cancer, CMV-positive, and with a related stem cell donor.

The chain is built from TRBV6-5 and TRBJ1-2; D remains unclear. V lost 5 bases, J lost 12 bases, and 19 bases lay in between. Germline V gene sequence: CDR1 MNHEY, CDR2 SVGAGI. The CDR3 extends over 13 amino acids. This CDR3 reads CASSEAMGDTNTF. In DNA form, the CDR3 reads TGTGCCAGCAGTGAAGCCATGGGAGATACCAACACCTTC.

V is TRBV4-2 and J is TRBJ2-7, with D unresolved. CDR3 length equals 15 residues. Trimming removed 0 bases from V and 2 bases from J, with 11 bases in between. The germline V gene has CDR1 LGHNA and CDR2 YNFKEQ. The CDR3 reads CASSQEASTPYEQYF. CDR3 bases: TGTGCCAGCAGCCAAGAGGCCAGTACCCCCTACGAGCAGTACTTC.

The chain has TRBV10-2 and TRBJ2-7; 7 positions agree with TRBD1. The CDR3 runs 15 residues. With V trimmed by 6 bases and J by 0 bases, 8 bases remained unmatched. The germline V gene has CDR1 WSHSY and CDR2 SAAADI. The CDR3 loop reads CASRAPGQSSYEQYF. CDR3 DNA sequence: TGCGCCAGCAGGGCACCGGGACAGAGCTCCTACGAGCAGTACTTC.

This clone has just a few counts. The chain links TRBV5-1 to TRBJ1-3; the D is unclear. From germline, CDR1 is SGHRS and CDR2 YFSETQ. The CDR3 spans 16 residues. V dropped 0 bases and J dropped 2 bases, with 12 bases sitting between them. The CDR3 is CASSLAVRDTGNTIYF. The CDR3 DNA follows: TGCGCCAGCAGCTTGGCCGTGAGGGATACTGGAAACACCATATATTTT.

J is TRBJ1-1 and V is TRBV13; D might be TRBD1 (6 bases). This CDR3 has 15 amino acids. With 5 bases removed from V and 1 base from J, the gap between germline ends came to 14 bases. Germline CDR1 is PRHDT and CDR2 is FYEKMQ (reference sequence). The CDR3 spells CASSPRQGPNTEAFF. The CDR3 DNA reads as TGTGCCAGCAGCCCACGGCAGGGGCCGAACACTGAAGCTTTCTTT.

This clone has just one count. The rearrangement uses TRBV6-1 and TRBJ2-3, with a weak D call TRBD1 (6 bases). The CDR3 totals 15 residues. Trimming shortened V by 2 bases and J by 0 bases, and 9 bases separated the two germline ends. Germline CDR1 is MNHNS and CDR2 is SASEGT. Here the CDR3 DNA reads TGTGCCAGCAGTGAAAGACAGGCAAGCACAGATACGCAGTATTTT. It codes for CASSERQASTDTQYF.

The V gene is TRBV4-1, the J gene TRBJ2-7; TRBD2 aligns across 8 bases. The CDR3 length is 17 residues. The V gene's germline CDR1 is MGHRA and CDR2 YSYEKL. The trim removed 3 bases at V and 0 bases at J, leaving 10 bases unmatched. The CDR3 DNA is TGCGCCAGCAGCCAGGTGAGCGGGAGCCGTTTCTCCTACGAGCAGTACTTC. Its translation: CASSQVSGSRFSYEQYF.

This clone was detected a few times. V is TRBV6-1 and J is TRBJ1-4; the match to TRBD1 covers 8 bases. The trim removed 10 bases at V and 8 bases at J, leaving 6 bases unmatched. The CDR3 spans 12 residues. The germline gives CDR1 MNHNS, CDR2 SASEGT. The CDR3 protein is CAIGQGREKLFF. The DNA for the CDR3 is TGTGCCATCGGACAGGGAAGGGAAAAACTGTTTTTT.

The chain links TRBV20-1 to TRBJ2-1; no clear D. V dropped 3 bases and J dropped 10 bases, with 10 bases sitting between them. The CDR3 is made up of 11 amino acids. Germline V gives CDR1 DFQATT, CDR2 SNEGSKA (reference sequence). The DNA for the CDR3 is TGCAGTGCTAGTGAAAGCCGAGAGCAGTTCTTC. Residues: CSASESREQFF.

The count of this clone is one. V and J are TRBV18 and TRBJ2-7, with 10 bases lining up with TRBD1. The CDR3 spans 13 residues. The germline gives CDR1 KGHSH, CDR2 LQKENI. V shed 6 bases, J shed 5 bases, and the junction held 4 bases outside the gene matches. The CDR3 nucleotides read TGTGCCAGCTCCCACGGGACAGGGGACGAGCAGTACTTC. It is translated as CASSHGTGDEQYF.

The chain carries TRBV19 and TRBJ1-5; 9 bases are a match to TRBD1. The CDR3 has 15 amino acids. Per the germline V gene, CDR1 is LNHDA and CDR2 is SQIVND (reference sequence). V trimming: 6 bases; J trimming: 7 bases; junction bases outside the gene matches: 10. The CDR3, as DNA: TGTGCCAGTAGAGAACAGGGGGCCCCAAGCCAGCCCCAGCATTTT. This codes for CASREQGAPSQPQHF.

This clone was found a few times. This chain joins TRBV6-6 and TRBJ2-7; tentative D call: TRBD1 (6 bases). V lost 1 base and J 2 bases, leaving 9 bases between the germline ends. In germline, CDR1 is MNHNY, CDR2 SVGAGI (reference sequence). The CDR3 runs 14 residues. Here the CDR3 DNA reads TGTGCCAGCAGTTACTTGGACAGAGCCTACGAGCAGTACTTC. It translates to CASSYLDRAYEQYF.

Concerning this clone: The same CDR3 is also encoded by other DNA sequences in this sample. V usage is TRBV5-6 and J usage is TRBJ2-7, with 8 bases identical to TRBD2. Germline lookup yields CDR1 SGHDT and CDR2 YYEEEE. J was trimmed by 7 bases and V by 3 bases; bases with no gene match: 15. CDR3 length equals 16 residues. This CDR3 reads CASSSRWRAGEGEQYF. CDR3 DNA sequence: TGTGCCAGCAGCTCCCGTTGGAGAGCGGGAGAGGGGGAGCAGTACTTC.

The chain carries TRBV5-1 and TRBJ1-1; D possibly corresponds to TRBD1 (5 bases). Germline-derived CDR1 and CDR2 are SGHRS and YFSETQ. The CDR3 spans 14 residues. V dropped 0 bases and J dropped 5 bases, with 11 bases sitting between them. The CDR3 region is CASSLAGGGTEAFF. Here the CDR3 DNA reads TGCGCCAGCAGCTTGGCCGGGGGGGGGACTGAAGCTTTCTTT. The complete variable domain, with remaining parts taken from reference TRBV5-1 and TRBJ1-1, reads KAGVTQTPRYLIKTRGQQVTLSCSPISGHRSVSWYQQTPGQGLQFLFEYFSETQRNKGNFPGRFSGRQFSNSRSEMNVSTLELGDSALYLCASSLAGGGTEAFFGQGTRLTVV.

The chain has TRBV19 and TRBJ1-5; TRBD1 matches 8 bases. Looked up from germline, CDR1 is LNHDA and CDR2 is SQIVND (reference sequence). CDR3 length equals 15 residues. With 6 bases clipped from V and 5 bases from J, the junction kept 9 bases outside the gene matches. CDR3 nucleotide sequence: TGTGCCAGTAGCAGAACGGGACAGGACTATCAGCCCCAGCATTTT. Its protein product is CASSRTGQDYQPQHF.

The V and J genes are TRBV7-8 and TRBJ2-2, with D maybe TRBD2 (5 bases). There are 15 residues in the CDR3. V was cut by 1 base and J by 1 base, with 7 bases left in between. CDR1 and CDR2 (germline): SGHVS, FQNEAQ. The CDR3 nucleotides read TGTGCCAGCAGCTTAGGCCGGGGGAACACCGGGGAGCTGTTTTTT. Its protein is CASSLGRGNTGELFF.

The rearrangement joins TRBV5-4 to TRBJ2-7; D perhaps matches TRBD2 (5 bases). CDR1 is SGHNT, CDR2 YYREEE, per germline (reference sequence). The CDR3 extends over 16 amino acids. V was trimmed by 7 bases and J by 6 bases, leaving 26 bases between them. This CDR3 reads CASRIGNRGSGSEQYF. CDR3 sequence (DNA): TGTGCCAGCCGCATTGGAAACAGAGGGAGCGGCAGCGAGCAGTACTTC.

CDR3 sequence (DNA): TGTGCCAGCAGCCCTGGACTAGCGGGGGGTGCAGAGACCCAGTACTTC. Its protein product is CASSPGLAGGAETQYF. The V gene is TRBV7-7, the J gene TRBJ2-5; TRBD2 matches at 14 bases. The CDR3 length is 16 residues. Trimming took 5 bases from V and 4 from J; bases not matched to a gene: 6. The germline V gene has CDR1 SSHAT and CDR2 FNYEAQ (reference sequence).

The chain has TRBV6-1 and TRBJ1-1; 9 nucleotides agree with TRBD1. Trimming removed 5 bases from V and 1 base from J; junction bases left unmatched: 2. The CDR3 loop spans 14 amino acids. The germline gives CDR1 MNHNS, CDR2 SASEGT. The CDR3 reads CASSRQGENTEAFF. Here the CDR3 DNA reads TGTGCCAGCAGTAGACAGGGGGAGAACACTGAAGCTTTCTTT.

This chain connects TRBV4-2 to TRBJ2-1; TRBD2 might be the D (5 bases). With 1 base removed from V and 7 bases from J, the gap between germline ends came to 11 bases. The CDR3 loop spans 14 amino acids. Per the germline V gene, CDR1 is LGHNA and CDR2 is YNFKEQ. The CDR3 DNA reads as TGTGCCAGCAGCCAAGGAGGGCCTGGTAATGAGCAGTTCTTC. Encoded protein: CASSQGGPGNEQFF.

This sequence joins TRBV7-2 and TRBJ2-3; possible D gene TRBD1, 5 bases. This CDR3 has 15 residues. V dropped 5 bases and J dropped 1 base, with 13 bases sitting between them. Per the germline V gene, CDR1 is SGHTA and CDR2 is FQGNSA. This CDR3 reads CASSQGGLGTDTQYF. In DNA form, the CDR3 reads TGTGCCAGCAGCCAGGGCGGCTTAGGCACAGATACGCAGTATTTT.